The T cell receptor (beta chain) described here comes from a study of shared clonotypes between healthy human individuals. Study-level points and caveats: The expectation was that sequencing depth would affect clonotype sharing among donors.

This clone was found a few times. Its antigen is still unknown. Profiling relied on immunoSEQ multiplex PCR, and the TCRdb table lists in-frame clones only, not all of them. This sample has about 600,000 clones; approximately 97% occur once, and the top ten carry 0.045% to 0.06%. The TCR originated in a woman between 25 and 40 years old in good health. The sample was naive CD4+ T cells sorted from blood. The subset is: CD45RA+ positively selected.

For the CDR3, the DNA is TGTGCCAGTAGTTCAACCCTTAGCACCGGGGAGCTGTTTTTT. Encoded protein: CASSSTLSTGELFF. V usage is TRBV19 and J usage is TRBJ2-2; D remains unclear. Germline lookup yields CDR1 LNHDA and CDR2 SQIVND (reference sequence). CDR3 length: 14 residues. Trimming removed 5 bases at V and 4 bases at J, with 11 bases between.